The source of this TCR beta chain is a study of blood T cell repertoires in COVID-19. Looking at the study overall: Acute and convalescent COVID-19 samples came from the United States, Italy and Spain.

What the recovered Cohort 3 donors had was two negative PCRs, clearance, or symptom resolution. Germline-derived CDR1 and CDR2 are SGHAT and FQNNGV. V gave up 5 bases and J gave up 2 bases; unmatched junction bases: 5. This CDR3 has 17 residues. Produced via immunoSEQ multiplex PCR; TCRdb's table is partial and in-frame only. The data contain over 200,000 clones, approximately 84% of them singletons. The material sequenced was PBMCs or T cells enriched from blood (not recorded which). This clonotype originated in a man in his late teens or twenties who had recovered from COVID-19. The V and J genes are TRBV11-2 and TRBJ2-6; 11 nucleotides align to TRBD1. CDR3 residues: CASSHGQGAPGANVLTF. The CDR3 nucleotides are TGTGCCAGCAGCCACGGACAGGGGGCTCCTGGGGCCAACGTCCTGACTTTC.